This entry lists 18 T cell receptor beta chains sequenced from one sample in a study of OX40 agonist ivuxolimab in advanced cancers. Here immunoSEQ multiplex PCR was the method, and the copy in TCRdb shows in-frame clones only, minus some. The repertoire includes more than 45,000 clones, roughly 82% of them detected once, and about 2.6% sits in the top ten. The sample consisted of CD4+ or CD8+ T cells sorted from blood, taken in a trial of the OX40 agonist ivuxolimab. The receptors stem from an adult with an advanced solid tumor such as melanoma, head and neck, liver or kidney cancer.

The rearrangement links TRBV6-5 to TRBJ2-1, with 11 bases fitting TRBD2. V shed 2 bases, J shed 9 bases, and the junction held 6 bases outside the gene matches. The CDR3 consists of 15 residues. Germline V gene data show CDR1 as MNHEY and CDR2 as SVGAGI. CDR3 residues: CASSYPSGGRGEQFF. DNA of the CDR3: TGTGCCAGCAGTTACCCTAGCGGGGGGCGGGGTGAGCAGTTCTTC.

This chain joins TRBV19 and TRBJ2-2, with D possibly being TRBD1 (6 bases). Germline V CDR1 and CDR2: LNHDA, SQIVND (reference sequence). V lost 6 bases and J lost 4, with 12 bases in between. This CDR3 is built from 14 residues. The CDR3 DNA is TGTGCCAGTAGACAGGGCTATGGCACCGGGGAGCTGTTTTTT. Amino acid sequence: CASRQGYGTGELFF.

The chain recombines TRBV6-5 with TRBJ1-1; D not resolved. The germline V and J ends were trimmed by 2 bases and 1 base, with 11 bases remaining between them. Germline assignment: CDR1 MNHEY and CDR2 SVGAGI. This CDR3 is built from 15 residues. CDR3 residues: CASSYEGSWNTEAFF. The DNA of the CDR3 is TGTGCCAGCAGTTACGAAGGGTCTTGGAACACTGAAGCTTTCTTT.

Comments on this clone: Sequence at one end of the junction differs from germline and may be a read error. The rearrangement links TRBV7-8 to TRBJ2-7; D may be TRBD1 (6 bases). Germline V gene sequence: CDR1 SGHVS, CDR2 FQNEAQ. The CDR3 is 12 amino acids. The CDR3 DNA reads TGTGCCAGCAGCTTAGTGGGTGGGACATTTGGGTTC. This encodes CASSLVGGTFGF.

CDR3 sequence reads: CASSLADQGGIYGYTF. The CDR3 nucleotides are TGCGCCAGCAGCTTGGCCGACCAGGGAGGCATCTATGGCTACACCTTC. V gene TRBV5-1 combines with J gene TRBJ1-2; possibly TRBD1 for D (5 bases). CDR3 size: 16 residues. V was cut by 0 bases and J by 4 bases, with 16 bases left in between. Germline CDR1 SGHRS, CDR2 YFSETQ.

The CDR3 DNA follows: TGTGCCAGCAGCTTGGTTGAGGGTGAAGCTTTCTTT. It specifies CASSLVEGEAFF. The chain recombines TRBV5-4 with TRBJ1-1; D is unclear. Germline V gives CDR1 SGHNT, CDR2 YYREEE (reference sequence). The CDR3 length is 12 residues. The V gene lost 0 bases and the J gene lost 7 bases, with 7 bases spanning the gap.

The chain employs TRBV7-2 and TRBJ2-5; TRBD1 might be the D (6 bases). The CDR3 consists of 13 residues. V lost 3 bases and J 2 bases, leaving 7 bases between the germline ends. The germline V gene encodes CDR1 SGHTA and CDR2 FQGNSA. The CDR3 DNA reads as TGTGCCAGCAGCTTGGGGGCGCAAGAGACCCAGTACTTC. Amino acids: CASSLGAQETQYF.

The rearrangement joins TRBV19 to TRBJ2-1; D is perhaps TRBD1 (6 bases). The V end lost 8 bases, the J end lost 8 bases, and 22 bases lay between the germline ends. Germline loops: CDR1 LNHDA, CDR2 SQIVND (reference sequence). The CDR3 contains 15 residues. CDR3 in DNA: TGTGCCAGTCGAACCGGGGCAGGGGTAGGTCATGAGCAGTTCTTC. It yields the protein CASRTGAGVGHEQFF. Filled out from reference TRBV19 and TRBJ2-1, the complete variable domain reads DGGITQSPKYLFRKEGQNVTLSCEQNLNHDAMYWYRQDPGQGLRLIYYSQIVNDFQKGDIAEGYSVSREKKESFPLTVTSAQKNPTAFYLCASRTGAGVGHEQFFGPGTRLTVL.

The rearrangement joins TRBV18 to TRBJ2-6; D uncertain. V lost 0 bases and J 1 base, leaving 4 bases between the germline ends. Germline CDR1 reads KGHSH; CDR2 reads LQKENI. The CDR3 runs 15 residues. The CDR3 region has the DNA TGTGCCAGCTCACCACCTTCTTCTGGGGCCAACGTCCTGACTTTC. It is translated as CASSPPSSGANVLTF.

This clone was seen only once. The J gene is TRBJ1-6, the V gene TRBV25-1, with a possible D match to TRBD1 (5 bases). The ends were cut back, 6 bases at V and 7 bases at J, with 16 bases in the middle. CDR1 and CDR2 from the germline V gene are MGHDK and SYGVNS. There are 15 residues in the CDR3. CDR3 region: CASRAAGRLNSPLHF. The CDR3 coding sequence is TGTGCCAGCAGGGCTGCGGGACGTTTAAATTCACCCCTCCACTTT.

The chain joins TRBV10-3 to TRBJ2-7; 8 nucleotides line up with TRBD1. This CDR3 contains 14 residues. The germline gives CDR1 ENHRY, CDR2 SYGVKD. The J segment lost 2 bases and the V segment lost 7 bases, leaving 7 bases of the junction unmatched. For the CDR3, the DNA is TGTGCCATCACCCCGGGACAGGCAACCTACGAGCAGTACTTC. Encoded protein: CAITPGQATYEQYF.

The table lists this clone with a few counts. The CDR3 DNA sequence: TGTGCCAGCCACAGGAGCCAACAAGAGACCCAGTACTTC. Its translation: CASHRSQQETQYF. The chain combines TRBV2 with TRBJ2-5; a possible D gene is TRBD1 (5 bases). The CDR3 contains 13 residues. Trimming took off 8 bases at V and 2 bases at J, with 12 bases between the two ends. CDR1 SNHLY and CDR2 FYNNEI come from the germline V gene.

This chain joins TRBV10-3 and TRBJ1-2, with 10 bases that match TRBD1. This CDR3 spans 14 amino acids. In germline, CDR1 is ENHRY, CDR2 SYGVKD. The J segment lost 2 bases and the V segment lost 5 bases, leaving 2 bases of the junction unmatched. In DNA form, the CDR3 reads TGTGCCATCAGTCCGGGACAGGGGAACTATGGCTACACCTTC. Translated: CAISPGQGNYGYTF.

The rearrangement joins TRBV10-3 to TRBJ2-7; 10 bases align to TRBD1. Germline values: CDR1 ENHRY, CDR2 SYGVKD. The CDR3 loop spans 15 amino acids. V was clipped by 6 bases and J by 5 bases; unmatched bases: 10. CDR3 sequence: CAISPDRGPSNEQYF. The CDR3 region has the DNA TGTGCCATCAGCCCTGACAGGGGGCCTAGCAACGAGCAGTACTTC.

This chain uses TRBV7-9 with TRBJ2-7; 7 nucleotides align to TRBD1. J gave up 1 base and V 5 bases, and 8 bases lay outside the gene matches. Per the germline V gene, CDR1 is SEHNR and CDR2 is FQNEAQ (reference sequence). The CDR3 runs 15 residues. DNA of the CDR3: TGTGCCAGCAGCCGGGGACAGTTTGGGTCCTACGAGCAGTACTTC. Translating it yields CASSRGQFGSYEQYF.

The chain combines TRBV18 with TRBJ2-5, with 8 nucleotides matching TRBD1. From germline, CDR1 is KGHSH and CDR2 LQKENI. The CDR3 has 14 amino acids. J lost 4 bases, V lost 2 bases, and 3 bases had no gene match. CDR3 nucleotide sequence: TGTGCCAGCTCACCAGGGCAGGGGGCAGAGACCCAGTACTTC. Translation gives CASSPGQGAETQYF.

The chain links TRBV7-9 to TRBJ2-1, with D possibly TRBD1 on 6 matching bases. This CDR3 has 16 amino acids. The V gene lost 2 bases and the J gene lost 0 bases, with 11 bases spanning the gap. Germline CDR1 SEHNR, CDR2 FQNEAQ (reference sequence). CDR3 in amino acids: CASSLNGGISYNEQFF. CDR3 coding DNA: TGTGCCAGCAGCTTAAATGGGGGCATCTCCTACAATGAGCAGTTCTTC.

The V gene is TRBV5-4, the J gene TRBJ1-4; D not resolved. Trimming cost V 0 bases and J 3 bases, with 6 bases left between them. This CDR3 comprises 14 residues. Germline V CDR1 and CDR2: SGHNT, YYREEE (reference sequence). This CDR3 is CASSLDGSNEKLFF. The DNA of the CDR3 is TGTGCCAGCAGCTTGGACGGTTCTAATGAAAAACTGTTTTTT. Based on the CDR3 plus reference TRBV5-4 and TRBJ1-4, the full variable domain is ETGVTQSPTHLIKTRGQQVTLRCSSQSGHNTVSWYQQALGQGPQFIFQYYREEENGRGNFPPRFSGLQFPNYSSELNVNALELDDSALYLCASSLDGSNEKLFFGSGTQLSVL.